One sample yielded the 21 T cell receptor beta chains listed below, sequenced in a study of T cell responses to AZD1222 COVID-19 vaccine. Generated by immunoSEQ multiplex PCR, the TCRdb table keeps only in-frame clones and is missing some. The sample consists of about 140,000 clones, 85% to 95% of them appearing once. Source: peripheral blood, taken after recovery from COVID-19. The receptors derive from an adult who had recovered from COVID-19.

This clone has just one count. This chain links TRBV28 with TRBJ2-3; 16 bases align to TRBD2. The CDR3 totals 18 residues. Germline lookup yields CDR1 MDHEN and CDR2 SYDVKM. V trimming: 10 bases; J trimming: 5 bases; junction bases outside the gene matches: 15. CDR3 nucleotide sequence: TGTGCCACCACCTCAGGGACTAGCGGGAGGGCCATCGTAGATACGCAGTATTTT. Protein sequence: CATTSGTSGRAIVDTQYF.

The CDR3 DNA is TGTGCCAGCAGTGAAAGGGAGGACTTCAATGAGCAGTTCTTC. It is translated as CASSEREDFNEQFF. The genes are TRBV2 and TRBJ2-1; D is perhaps TRBD2 (6 bases). Germline V gene data show CDR1 as SNHLY and CDR2 as FYNNEI. V was cut by 2 bases and J by 6 bases, with 11 bases left in between. CDR3 size: 14 residues. The whole variable domain, remainder taken from reference TRBV2 and TRBJ2-1, is EPEVTQTPSHQVTQMGQEVILRCVPISNHLYFYWYRQILGQKVEFLVSFYNNEISEKSEIFDDQFSVERPDGSNFTLKIRSTKLEDSAMYFCASSEREDFNEQFFGPGTRLTVL.

The chain carries TRBV19 and TRBJ2-7, with a tentative D call TRBD1 (6 bases). Germline V gene lookup returns CDR1 LNHDA and CDR2 SQIVND (reference sequence). The CDR3 has 17 amino acids. Between the trimmed V and J ends, which lost 0 bases and 3 bases, there was a span of 18 bases. As DNA, the CDR3 is TGTGCCAGTAGTATAGATCACCAGGGGACGATAAACTACGAGCAGTACTTC. It is translated as CASSIDHQGTINYEQYF. Full variable domain (remainder filled in from reference TRBV19 and TRBJ2-7): DGGITQSPKYLFRKEGQNVTLSCEQNLNHDAMYWYRQDPGQGLRLIYYSQIVNDFQKGDIAEGYSVSREKKESFPLTVTSAQKNPTAFYLCASSIDHQGTINYEQYFGPGTRLTVT.

The gene calls are TRBV5-1 and TRBJ1-3; the D gene is possibly TRBD1 (5 bases). Trimming took 4 bases from V and 0 from J, leaving 8 bases between them. Per germline, CDR1 SGHRS and CDR2 YFSETQ. CDR3 length equals 14 residues. The CDR3 sequence: CASSMTDSGNTIYF. In DNA form, the CDR3 reads TGCGCCAGCAGCATGACAGACTCTGGAAACACCATATATTTT.

J is TRBJ2-1 and V is TRBV21-1; no DNA check was done on the table's D call, TRBD2. TRBV21-1 is given as a pseudogene. This CDR3 has 17 amino acids. This chain's CDR3 is CASSKISSDPTYNEQFF. The CDR3 DNA follows: TGTGCCAGCAGCAAAATAAGTAGCGATCCCACCTACAATGAGCAGTTCTTC.

This clone has only one observation. The chain couples TRBV28 to TRBJ2-6; the D gene is possibly TRBD2 (5 bases). The ends were cut back, 5 bases at V and 4 bases at J, with 9 bases in the middle. Germline CDR1 MDHEN, CDR2 SYDVKM. The CDR3 covers 14 residues. The CDR3, as DNA: TGTGCCAGCAGTCCGCCGGGGGGGGCCAACGTCCTGACTTTC. It specifies CASSPPGGANVLTF.

The chain uses TRBV5-4 and TRBJ2-7, with D possibly TRBD1 on 5 matching bases. This CDR3 has 13 residues. V was clipped by 4 bases and J by 5 bases, with 13 bases between them. The germline gives CDR1 SGHNT, CDR2 YYREEE (reference sequence). The CDR3 DNA sequence: TGTGCCAGCAGCCTGCCTAGGGGAAACGAGCAGTACTTC. Its translation is CASSLPRGNEQYF.

The chain is built from TRBV25-1 and TRBJ1-1; the D gene is possibly TRBD1 (5 bases). Looked up from germline, CDR1 is MGHDK and CDR2 is SYGVNS. Trimming stripped 5 bases from V and 7 bases from J, with 11 bases between. This CDR3 has 12 amino acids. DNA of the CDR3: TGTGCCAGCAGTACAAGGGGTATTGAAGCTTTCTTT. Protein sequence: CASSTRGIEAFF.

The chain couples TRBV10-3 to TRBJ2-1, with D tentatively TRBD1 or TRBD2 (5 bases each). The CDR3 sequence is 14 residues long. CDR1 and CDR2 from the germline V gene are ENHRY and SYGVKD. Between the trimmed V and J ends, which lost 7 bases and 5 bases, there was a span of 15 bases. The CDR3 coding sequence is TGTGCCATCACCGACAGAGGGACCCACAATGAGCAGTTCTTC. Amino acid sequence: CAITDRGTHNEQFF.

The chain recombines TRBV5-5 with TRBJ2-7, with a possible D match to TRBD2 (5 bases). The CDR3 is 15 residues long. CDR1 is SGHKS and CDR2 is YYEKEE in the germline V gene (reference sequence). The ends were cut back, 1 base at V and 2 bases at J, with 13 bases in the middle. CDR3 sequence: CASSLKDGKTYEQYF. CDR3 coding DNA: TGTGCCAGCAGCTTGAAGGACGGGAAGACCTACGAGCAGTACTTC.

The V call is TRBV6-1, the J call TRBJ2-1, with D possibly being TRBD1 or TRBD2 (6 bases each). V was cut by 1 base and J by 2 bases, with 12 bases left in between. Germline V CDR1 and CDR2: MNHNS, SASEGT. The CDR3 has 16 residues. The CDR3 here is CASSEGGLATYNEQFF. The CDR3 nucleotides are TGTGCCAGCAGTGAAGGGGGGCTAGCGACCTACAATGAGCAGTTCTTC.

The V call is TRBV5-1, the J call TRBJ1-4, with a possible D match to TRBD1 (6 bases). The germline V and J ends were trimmed by 0 bases and 8 bases, with 11 bases remaining between them. There are 14 residues in the CDR3. Germline-derived CDR1 and CDR2 are SGHRS and YFSETQ. The CDR3 loop is CASSLDRVAEKLFF. CDR3 coding DNA: TGCGCCAGCAGCTTGGACAGGGTGGCGGAAAAACTGTTTTTT.

This clone was seen just once. The gene calls are TRBV10-3 and TRBJ1-3; no clear D gene. The length of the CDR3 is 15 residues. Trimming cost V 7 bases and J 0 bases, with 13 bases left between them. Germline V lookup: CDR1 ENHRY, CDR2 SYGVKD. The CDR3 reads CAIKMKNSSGNTIYF. CDR3 in DNA: TGTGCCATCAAAATGAAGAATTCCTCTGGAAACACCATATATTTT.

The rearrangement joins TRBV28 to TRBJ2-7, with TRBD1 matching 11 bases. This CDR3 has 14 residues. V trimming: 3 bases; J trimming: 3 bases; junction bases outside the gene matches: 1. Germline-derived CDR1 and CDR2 are MDHEN and SYDVKM. CDR3: CASSFGTGGYEQYF. CDR3 bases: TGTGCCAGCAGTTTCGGGACAGGGGGCTACGAGCAGTACTTC.

A word on this clone: At the DNA level, this CDR3 is encoded by other sequences in the same sample as well. The chain joins TRBV5-1 to TRBJ2-7; 8 nucleotides match TRBD1. The CDR3 length is 14 residues. Losses at the gene ends were 0 bases for V and 4 bases for J; bases not matched to a gene: 3. Germline-derived CDR1 and CDR2 are SGHRS and YFSETQ. This chain's CDR3 is CASSLGQGAYEQYF. The CDR3 nucleotides read TGCGCCAGCAGCTTGGGTCAGGGGGCATACGAGCAGTACTTC. The full variable domain, its missing parts supplied by reference TRBV5-1 and TRBJ2-7, is KAGVTQTPRYLIKTRGQQVTLSCSPISGHRSVSWYQQTPGQGLQFLFEYFSETQRNKGNFPGRFSGRQFSNSRSEMNVSTLELGDSALYLCASSLGQGAYEQYFGPGTRLTVT.

V is TRBV6-6 and J is TRBJ1-2; D possibly corresponds to TRBD1 (5 bases). Germline assignment: CDR1 MNHNY and CDR2 SVGAGI (reference sequence). V lost 6 bases to trimming and J lost 1 base, with 15 bases between them. The CDR3 extends over 15 amino acids. CDR3 region: CASSPPGGGNYGYTF. In DNA form, the CDR3 reads TGTGCCAGCAGCCCGCCCGGGGGGGGTAACTATGGCTACACCTTC.

This chain links TRBV6-5 with TRBJ1-5; the match to TRBD1 covers 7 bases. Trimming took 6 bases from V and 1 from J; bases not matched to a gene: 6. This CDR3 spans 15 amino acids. Looked up from germline, CDR1 is MNHEY and CDR2 is SVGAGI. CDR3 loop: CASSPQGMSNQPQHF. In DNA, the CDR3 is TGTGCCAGCAGCCCACAGGGGATGAGCAATCAGCCCCAGCATTTT.

This chain joins TRBV7-9 and TRBJ1-2, with 10 bases identical to TRBD1. V trimming: 5 bases; J trimming: 1 base; junction bases outside the gene matches: 7. The germline V gene has CDR1 SEHNR and CDR2 FQNEAQ (reference sequence). The CDR3 runs to 16 residues. The CDR3 here is CASSPPGTGVNYGYTF. CDR3 bases: TGTGCCAGCAGCCCACCCGGGACAGGGGTTAACTATGGCTACACCTTC.

The chain links TRBV20-1 to TRBJ2-3, with TRBD2 as a possible D gene (6 bases). This CDR3 comprises 11 residues. The germline V and J ends were trimmed by 6 bases and 6 bases, with 10 bases remaining between them. The germline CDR1 and CDR2 sequences are DFQATT and SNEGSKA (reference sequence). CDR3: CSAGGGDTQYF. The CDR3 DNA sequence: TGCAGTGCCGGGGGAGGTGATACGCAGTATTTT.

V gene TRBV3-1 (or the pseudogene TRBV3-2) combines with J gene TRBJ2-2, with D tentatively TRBD2 (6 bases). Germline CDR1 is LGHDT and CDR2 is YNNKEL (reference sequence). The V and J ends lost 2 bases and 1 base respectively, with 11 bases between them. This CDR3 contains 16 residues. CDR3 residues: CASSQLWRENTGELFF. The CDR3 nucleotides read TGTGCCAGCAGCCAATTGTGGCGGGAGAACACCGGGGAGCTGTTTTTT.

This chain joins TRBV10-3 and TRBJ1-4; possible D gene TRBD1, 6 bases. Germline lookup yields CDR1 ENHRY and CDR2 SYGVKD. The CDR3 sequence is 15 residues long. The ends were cut back, 2 bases at V and 6 bases at J, with 13 bases in the middle. The chain's CDR3 is CAISETQGGHEKLFF. The CDR3 DNA is TGTGCCATCAGTGAGACACAGGGAGGTCATGAAAAACTGTTTTTT.